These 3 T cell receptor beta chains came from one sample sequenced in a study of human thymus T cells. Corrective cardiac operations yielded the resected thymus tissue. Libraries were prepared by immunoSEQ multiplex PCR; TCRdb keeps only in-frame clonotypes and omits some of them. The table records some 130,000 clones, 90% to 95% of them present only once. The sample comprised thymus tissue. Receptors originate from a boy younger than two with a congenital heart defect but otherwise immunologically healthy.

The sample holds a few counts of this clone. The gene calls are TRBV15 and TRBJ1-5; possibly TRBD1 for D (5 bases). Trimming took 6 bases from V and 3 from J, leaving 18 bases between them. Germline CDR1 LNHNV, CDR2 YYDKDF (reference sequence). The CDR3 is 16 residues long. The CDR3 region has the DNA TGTGCCACCAGGACTTCCGGGACCTCCTACAATCAGCCCCAGCATTTT. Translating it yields CATRTSGTSYNQPQHF.

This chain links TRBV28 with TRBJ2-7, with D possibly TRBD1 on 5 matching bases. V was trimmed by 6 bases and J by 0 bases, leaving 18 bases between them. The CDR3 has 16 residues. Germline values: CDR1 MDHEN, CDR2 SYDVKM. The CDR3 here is CASSPKVRAPSYEQYF. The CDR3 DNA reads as TGTGCCAGCAGCCCCAAGGTCAGGGCACCCTCCTACGAGCAGTACTTC.

The CDR3 DNA follows: TGTGCCAGCGGTAATATGACGGGGGAGGCCTACAATGAGCAGTTCTTC. Protein sequence: CASGNMTGEAYNEQFF. The chain joins TRBV4-2 to TRBJ2-1; maybe TRBD2 (6 bases). V gave up 8 bases and J gave up 2 bases, with 19 bases separating them. Germline V gene data show CDR1 as LGHNA and CDR2 as YNFKEQ. CDR3 size: 16 residues.